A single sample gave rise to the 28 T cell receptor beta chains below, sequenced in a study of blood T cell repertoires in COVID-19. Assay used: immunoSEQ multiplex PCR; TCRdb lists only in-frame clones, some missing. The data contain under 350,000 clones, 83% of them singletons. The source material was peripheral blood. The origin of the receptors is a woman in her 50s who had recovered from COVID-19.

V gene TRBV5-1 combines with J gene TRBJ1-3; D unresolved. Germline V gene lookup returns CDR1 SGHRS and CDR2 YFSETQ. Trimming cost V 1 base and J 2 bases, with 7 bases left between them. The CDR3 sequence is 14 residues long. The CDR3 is CASSLSQTGNTIYF. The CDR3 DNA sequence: TGCGCCAGCAGCTTGTCACAGACTGGAAACACCATATATTTT. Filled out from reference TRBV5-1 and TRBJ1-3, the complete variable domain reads KAGVTQTPRYLIKTRGQQVTLSCSPISGHRSVSWYQQTPGQGLQFLFEYFSETQRNKGNFPGRFSGRQFSNSRSEMNVSTLELGDSALYLCASSLSQTGNTIYFGEGSWLTVV.

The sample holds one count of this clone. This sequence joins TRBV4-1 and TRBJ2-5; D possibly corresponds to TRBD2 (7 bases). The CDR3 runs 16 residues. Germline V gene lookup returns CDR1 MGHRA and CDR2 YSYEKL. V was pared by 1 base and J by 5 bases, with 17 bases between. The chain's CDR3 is CASSQGGGGRGETQYF. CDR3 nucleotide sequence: TGCGCCAGCAGCCAAGGAGGGGGGGGACGCGGGGAGACCCAGTACTTC.

CDR3 DNA: TGTGCCAGCAGTAGGTCGGACAGGAGCTCCTACAATGAGCAGTTCTTC. This encodes CASSRSDRSSYNEQFF. The V gene is TRBV21-1, the J gene TRBJ2-1; the table's D call, TRBD1, was not checked against the DNA. TRBV21-1 is listed as a pseudogene. The CDR3 covers 16 residues.

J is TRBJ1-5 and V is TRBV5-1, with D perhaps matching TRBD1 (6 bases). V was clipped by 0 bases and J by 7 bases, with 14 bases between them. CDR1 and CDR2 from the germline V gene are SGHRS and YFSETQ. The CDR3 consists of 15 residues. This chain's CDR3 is CASSLEGRGAQPQHF. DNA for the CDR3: TGCGCCAGCAGCTTGGAGGGCCGGGGGGCCCAGCCCCAGCATTTT.

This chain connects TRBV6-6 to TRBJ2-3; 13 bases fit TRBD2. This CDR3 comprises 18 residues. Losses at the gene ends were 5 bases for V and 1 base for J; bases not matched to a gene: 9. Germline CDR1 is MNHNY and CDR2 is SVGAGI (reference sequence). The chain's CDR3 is CASSRLAGGPGGTDTQYF. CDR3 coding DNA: TGTGCCAGCAGTCGACTAGCGGGGGGCCCGGGGGGCACAGATACGCAGTATTTT.

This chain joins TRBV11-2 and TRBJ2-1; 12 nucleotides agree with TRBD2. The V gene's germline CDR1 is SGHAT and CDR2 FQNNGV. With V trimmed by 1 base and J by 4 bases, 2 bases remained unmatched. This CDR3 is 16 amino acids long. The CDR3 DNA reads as TGTGCCAGCAGCTTAGGACTAGCGGGAGAGTACAATGAGCAGTTCTTC. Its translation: CASSLGLAGEYNEQFF. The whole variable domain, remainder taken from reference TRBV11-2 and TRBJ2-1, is EAGVAQSPRYKIIEKRQSVAFWCNPISGHATLYWYQQILGQGPKLLIQFQNNGVVDDSQLPKDRFSAERLKGVDSTLKIQPAKLEDSAVYLCASSLGLAGEYNEQFFGPGTRLTVL.

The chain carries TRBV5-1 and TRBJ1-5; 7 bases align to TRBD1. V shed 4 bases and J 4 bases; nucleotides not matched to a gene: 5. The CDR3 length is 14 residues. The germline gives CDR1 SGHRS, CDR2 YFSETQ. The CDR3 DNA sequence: TGCGCCAGCAGCGCCGGGACAGATAATCAGCCCCAGCATTTT. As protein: CASSAGTDNQPQHF.

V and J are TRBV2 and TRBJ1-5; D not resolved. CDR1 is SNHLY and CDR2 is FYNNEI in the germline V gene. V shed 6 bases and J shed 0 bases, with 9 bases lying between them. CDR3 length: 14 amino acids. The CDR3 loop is CASRAANSNQPQHF. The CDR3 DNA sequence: TGTGCCAGCAGGGCGGCAAATAGCAATCAGCCCCAGCATTTT.

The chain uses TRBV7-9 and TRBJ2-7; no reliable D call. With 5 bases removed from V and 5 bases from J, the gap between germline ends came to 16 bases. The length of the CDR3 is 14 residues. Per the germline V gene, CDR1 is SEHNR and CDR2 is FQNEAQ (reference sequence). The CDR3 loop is CASSEQTVLNEQYF. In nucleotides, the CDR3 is TGTGCCAGCAGCGAACAGACGGTCCTCAACGAGCAGTACTTC.

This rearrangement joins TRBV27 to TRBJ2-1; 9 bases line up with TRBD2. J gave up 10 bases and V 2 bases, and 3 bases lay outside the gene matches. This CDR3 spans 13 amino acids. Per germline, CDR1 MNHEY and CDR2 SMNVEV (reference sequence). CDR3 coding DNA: TGTGCCAGCAGTTTAGGTCTAGCGGGGGAGCAGTTCTTC. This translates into CASSLGLAGEQFF.

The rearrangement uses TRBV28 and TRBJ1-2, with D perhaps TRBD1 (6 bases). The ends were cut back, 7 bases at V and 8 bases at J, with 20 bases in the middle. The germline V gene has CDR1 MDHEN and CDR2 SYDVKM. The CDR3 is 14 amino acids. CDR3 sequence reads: CASNGAGALRGYTF. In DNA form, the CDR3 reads TGTGCCAGCAATGGGGCGGGGGCGCTACGCGGCTACACCTTC.

The CDR3 spells CASSPGEWEETQYF. The CDR3 DNA is TGCGCCAGCAGTCCAGGGGAATGGGAAGAGACCCAGTACTTC. V gene TRBV5-1 combines with J gene TRBJ2-5; tentative D call: TRBD1 (6 bases). Per germline, CDR1 SGHRS and CDR2 YFSETQ. Trimming shortened V by 5 bases and J by 3 bases, and 14 bases separated the two germline ends. The CDR3 length is 14 residues. The full variable domain, rest sourced from reference TRBV5-1 and TRBJ2-5, is KAGVTQTPRYLIKTRGQQVTLSCSPISGHRSVSWYQQTPGQGLQFLFEYFSETQRNKGNFPGRFSGRQFSNSRSEMNVSTLELGDSALYLCASSPGEWEETQYFGPGTRLLVL.

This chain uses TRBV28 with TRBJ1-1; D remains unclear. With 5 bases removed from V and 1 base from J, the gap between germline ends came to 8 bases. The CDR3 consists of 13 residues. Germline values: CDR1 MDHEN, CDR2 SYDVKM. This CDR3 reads CASSVPRNTEAFF. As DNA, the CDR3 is TGTGCCAGCAGTGTTCCGAGGAACACTGAAGCTTTCTTT.

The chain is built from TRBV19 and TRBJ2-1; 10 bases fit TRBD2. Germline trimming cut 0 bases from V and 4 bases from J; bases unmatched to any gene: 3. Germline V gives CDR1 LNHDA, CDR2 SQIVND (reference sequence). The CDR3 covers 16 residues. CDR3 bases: TGTGCCAGTAGTATAGAAGCGGGGGGGGCGTACAATGAGCAGTTCTTC. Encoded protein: CASSIEAGGAYNEQFF.

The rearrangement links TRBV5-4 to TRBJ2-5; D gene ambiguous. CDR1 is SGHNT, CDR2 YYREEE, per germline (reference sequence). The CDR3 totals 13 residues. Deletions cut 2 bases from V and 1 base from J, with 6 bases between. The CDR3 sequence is CASSFPGQETQYF. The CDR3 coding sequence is TGTGCCAGCAGCTTCCCCGGCCAAGAGACCCAGTACTTC.

CDR3 in amino acids: CASSIVPGLNQPQHF. The CDR3 DNA follows: TGTGCCAGTAGTATCGTCCCGGGACTCAATCAGCCCCAGCATTTT. This chain links TRBV19 with TRBJ1-5; possible D gene TRBD1, 5 bases. The V gene lost 3 bases and the J gene lost 3 bases, with 12 bases spanning the gap. The CDR3 extends over 15 amino acids. Germline CDR1 is LNHDA and CDR2 is SQIVND (reference sequence).

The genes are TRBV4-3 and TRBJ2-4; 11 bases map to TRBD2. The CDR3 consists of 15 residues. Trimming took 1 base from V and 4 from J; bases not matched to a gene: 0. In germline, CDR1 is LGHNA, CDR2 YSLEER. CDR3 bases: TGCGCCAGCAGCCAAGGGACTAGCGGGAAAAACATTCAGTACTTC. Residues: CASSQGTSGKNIQYF.

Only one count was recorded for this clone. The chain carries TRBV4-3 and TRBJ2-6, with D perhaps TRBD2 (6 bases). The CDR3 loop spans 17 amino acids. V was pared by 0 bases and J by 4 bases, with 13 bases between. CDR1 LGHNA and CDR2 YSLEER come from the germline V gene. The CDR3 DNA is TGCGCCAGCAGCCAAGAGGTGGGGGGAATAGGGGCCAACGTCCTGACTTTC. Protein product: CASSQEVGGIGANVLTF.

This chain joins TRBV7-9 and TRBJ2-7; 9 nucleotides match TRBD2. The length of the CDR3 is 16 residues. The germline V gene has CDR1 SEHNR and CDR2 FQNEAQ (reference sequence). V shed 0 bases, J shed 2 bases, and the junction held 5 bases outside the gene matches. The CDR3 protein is CASSLASGSIPYEQYF. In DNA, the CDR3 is TGTGCCAGCAGCTTAGCTAGCGGGAGTATCCCCTACGAGCAGTACTTC. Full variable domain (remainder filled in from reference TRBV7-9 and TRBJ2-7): DTGVSQNPRHKITKRGQNVTFRCDPISEHNRLYWYRQTLGQGPEFLTYFQNEAQLEKSRLLSDRFSAERPKGSFSTLEIQRTEQGDSAMYLCASSLASGSIPYEQYFGPGTRLTVT.

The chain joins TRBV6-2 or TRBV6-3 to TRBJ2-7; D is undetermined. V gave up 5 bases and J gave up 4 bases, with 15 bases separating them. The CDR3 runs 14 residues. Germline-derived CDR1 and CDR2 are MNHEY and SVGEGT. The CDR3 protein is CASSRSTTMYEQYF. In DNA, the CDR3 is TGTGCCAGCAGTCGGAGTACTACGATGTACGAGCAGTACTTC.

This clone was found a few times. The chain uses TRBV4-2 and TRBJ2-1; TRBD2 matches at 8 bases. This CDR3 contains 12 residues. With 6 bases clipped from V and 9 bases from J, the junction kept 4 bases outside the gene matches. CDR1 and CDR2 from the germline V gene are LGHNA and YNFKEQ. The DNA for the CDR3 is TGTGCCAGCAGTAGCGGGGAGGGTGAGCAGTTCTTC. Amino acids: CASSSGEGEQFF.

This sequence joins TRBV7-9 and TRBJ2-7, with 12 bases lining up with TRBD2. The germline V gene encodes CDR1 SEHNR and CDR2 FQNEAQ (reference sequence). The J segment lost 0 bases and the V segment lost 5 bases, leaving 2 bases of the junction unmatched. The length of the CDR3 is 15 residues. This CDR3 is CASSRGLAGSYEQYF. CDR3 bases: TGTGCCAGCAGCAGGGGACTAGCGGGCTCCTACGAGCAGTACTTC. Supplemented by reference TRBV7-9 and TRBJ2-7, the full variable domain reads DTGVSQNPRHKITKRGQNVTFRCDPISEHNRLYWYRQTLGQGPEFLTYFQNEAQLEKSRLLSDRFSAERPKGSFSTLEIQRTEQGDSAMYLCASSRGLAGSYEQYFGPGTRLTVT.

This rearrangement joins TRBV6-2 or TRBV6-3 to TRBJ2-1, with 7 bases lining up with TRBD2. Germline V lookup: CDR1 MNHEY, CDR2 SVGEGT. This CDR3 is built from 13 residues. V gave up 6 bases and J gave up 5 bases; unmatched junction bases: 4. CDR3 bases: TGTGCCAGCAGCAGGGACTACCACAATGAGCAGTTCTTC. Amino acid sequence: CASSRDYHNEQFF.

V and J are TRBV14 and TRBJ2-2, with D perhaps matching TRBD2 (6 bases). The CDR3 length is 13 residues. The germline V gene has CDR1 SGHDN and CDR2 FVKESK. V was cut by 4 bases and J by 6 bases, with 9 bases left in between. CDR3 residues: CASSRGGSGELFF. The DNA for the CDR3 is TGTGCCAGCAGCCGTGGGGGGTCCGGGGAGCTGTTTTTT.

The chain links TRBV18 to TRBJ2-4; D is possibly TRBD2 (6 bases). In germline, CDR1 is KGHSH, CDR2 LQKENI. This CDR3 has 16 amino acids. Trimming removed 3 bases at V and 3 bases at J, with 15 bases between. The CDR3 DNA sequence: TGTGCCAGCTCACCCCCGGGAGAGAAGGTCAAAAACATTCAGTACTTC. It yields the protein CASSPPGEKVKNIQYF.

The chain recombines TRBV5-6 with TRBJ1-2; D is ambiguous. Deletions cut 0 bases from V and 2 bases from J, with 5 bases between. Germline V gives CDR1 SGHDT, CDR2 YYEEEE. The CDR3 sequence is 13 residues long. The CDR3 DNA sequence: TGTGCCAGCAGCTTGGACCAGAACTATGGCTACACCTTC. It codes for CASSLDQNYGYTF.

CDR3 sequence reads: CASSWLGSRGGRNEQFF. Here the CDR3 DNA reads TGTGCCAGCAGCTGGCTGGGCTCGCGGGGGGGCCGAAATGAGCAGTTCTTC. The chain couples TRBV5-6 to TRBJ2-1; TRBD2 aligns across 9 bases. CDR3 length equals 17 residues. J was trimmed by 7 bases and V by 3 bases; bases with no gene match: 14. CDR1 is SGHDT and CDR2 is YYEEEE in the germline V gene. The whole variable domain, filled in from reference TRBV5-6 and TRBJ2-1, reads DAGVTQSPTHLIKTRGQQVTLRCSPKSGHDTVSWYQQALGQGPQFIFQYYEEEERQRGNFPDRFSGHQFPNYSSELNVNALLLGDSALYLCASSWLGSRGGRNEQFFGPGTRLTVL.

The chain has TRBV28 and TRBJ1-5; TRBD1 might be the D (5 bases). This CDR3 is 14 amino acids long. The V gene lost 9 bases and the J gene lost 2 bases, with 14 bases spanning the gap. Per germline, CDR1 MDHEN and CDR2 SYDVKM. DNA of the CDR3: TGTGCCAGTCGGGCGGGGGTCGGCAATCAGCCCCAGCATTTT. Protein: CASRAGVGNQPQHF.